The entry below describes one T cell receptor beta chain. Random hexamers served to reverse transcribe roughly 0.45 to 1 ug RNA. Amplification of TCR beta CDR3 used immunoSEQ multiplex PCR across 54 Vbeta and 13 Jbeta. TCRdb redid the calling of the immunoSEQ multiplex PCR reads with MiXCR, one entry per CDR3 protein. Counted here are around 170,000 distinct CDR3 sequences, 95% occurring once; the ten biggest clones make up 0.098%. The sample belongs to a study of CD8 T cells in Susac syndrome. CDR1 is SGHRS, CDR2 YFSETQ, per germline. CDR3 length equals 15 residues. V was trimmed by 4 bases and J by 0 bases, leaving 14 bases between them. Peripheral blood CD8+ and CD4+ T cells were profiled by TCR beta sequencing. It was negative isolation that provided the CD8+ and CD4+ T cells, whereas TEMRA cells were enriched by FACS.

The genes are TRBV5-1 and TRBJ2-7, with D possibly being TRBD1 or TRBD2 (5 bases each). Sample: CD4+ T cells from PBMCs. The sequence was obtained from a human donor with Susac syndrome. The CDR3, as DNA: TGCGCCAGCAGCGGGACGGCAGGGCACTCCTACGAGCAGTACTTC. Protein: CASSGTAGHSYEQYF.